This entry is about one TCR beta chain. No antigen is known for it. The PCR had 60 Vbeta and 13 Jbeta primers. The protocol was immunoSEQ multiplex PCR, while the TCRdb copy is restricted to in-frame clones and leaves out a portion. Among 90,000 or so clones listed, 82% were seen once. This specimen belongs to a study of cytomegalovirus exposure and HLA in healthy donors. Healthy bone marrow donors supplied every sample. Germline V CDR1 and CDR2: SEHNR, FQNEAQ (reference sequence). The CDR3 runs 14 residues. Trimming stripped 2 bases from V and 1 base from J, with 5 bases between. General study points: The study put 150 to 200 TCR beta chains on its list as cytomegalovirus-associated. Associated with HLA alleles at 0.05 false discovery rate in a later analysis were 16,951 TCR beta sequences.

This sequence joins TRBV7-9 and TRBJ2-2, with D unresolved. Sequencing input: PBMCs. This receptor was identified in a man in his thirties or forties in good health and CMV-seropositive. The CDR3 nucleotides are TGTGCCAGCAGCTTATCCAGGAACACCGGGGAGCTGTTTTTT. Its translation: CASSLSRNTGELFF.